Presented here are 5 T cell receptor beta chains from one specimen sequenced in a study of T cells in Graves' hyperthyroidism and ophthalmopathy. TCR beta CDR3 sequences were amplified from RNA transcripts. RT-PCR in the first round (using the HTBI primer set) targeted the TCR CDR3. Using its own MiXCR run on the multiplex PCR reads, TCRdb lists one record per CDR3 protein. The data contain hundreds of thousands of distinct CDR3 sequences, about a sixth of them singletons. The sequencing sample was made of blood. The source is a woman between 18 and 29 years old with Graves' hyperthyroidism.

Ten or more counts support this clonotype. The chain uses TRBV13 and TRBJ2-1; D might be TRBD1 or TRBD2, each matching 5 bases. V was cut by 3 bases and J by 4 bases, with 10 bases left in between. Germline V lookup: CDR1 PRHDT, CDR2 FYEKMQ (reference sequence). The CDR3 runs 14 residues. The CDR3 coding sequence is TGTGCCAGCAGCTTGGGGCGGAGGTACAATGAGCAGTTCTTC. This translates into CASSLGRRYNEQFF.

Ten or more counts support this clonotype. V and J are TRBV20-1 and TRBJ2-7, with D perhaps TRBD2 (5 bases). Germline V lookup: CDR1 DFQATT, CDR2 SNEGSKA (reference sequence). Between the trimmed V and J ends, which lost 0 bases and 0 bases, there was a span of 9 bases. This CDR3 spans 14 amino acids. In DNA, the CDR3 is TGCAGTGCTAGAGAGAAGCGGACCTCCTACGAGCAGTACTTC. This gives the protein CSAREKRTSYEQYF.

The sample holds many counts of this clonotype. J is TRBJ2-2 and V is TRBV27; D could derive from TRBD1 or TRBD2 (7 bases each). The V gene lost 5 bases and the J gene lost 7 bases, with 20 bases spanning the gap. Germline V gene sequence: CDR1 MNHEY, CDR2 SMNVEV (reference sequence). The CDR3 covers 16 residues. The CDR3 DNA reads TGTGCCAGCAGTAAACCGGGGAGGGGGCGTGGCGGGGAGCTGTTTTTT. This translates into CASSKPGRGRGGELFF.

This clonotype has a handful of counts. J is TRBJ2-5 and V is TRBV7-9; 7 bases fit TRBD1. V lost 6 bases and J lost 2; bases outside the gene matches: 6. The CDR3 sequence is 14 residues long. Germline assignment: CDR1 SEHNR and CDR2 FQNEAQ (reference sequence). Written as DNA, the CDR3 is TGTGCCAGCAGAGACACAGGGGATCAAGAGACCCAGTACTTC. Its protein product is CASRDTGDQETQYF. The entire variable domain, with the rest obtained from reference TRBV7-9 and TRBJ2-5, is as follows: DTGVSQNPRHKITKRGQNVTFRCDPISEHNRLYWYRQTLGQGPEFLTYFQNEAQLEKSRLLSDRFSAERPKGSFSTLEIQRTEQGDSAMYLCASRDTGDQETQYFGPGTRLLVL.

This clonotype was detected many times. The chain combines TRBV13 with TRBJ2-7; 8 bases map to TRBD1. Germline loops: CDR1 PRHDT, CDR2 FYEKMQ (reference sequence). CDR3 size: 14 residues. The J segment lost 3 bases and the V segment lost 0 bases, leaving 1 base of the junction unmatched. The DNA for the CDR3 is TGTGCCAGCAGCTTAGGGGACAGGGTCTACGAGCAGTACTTC. This sequence encodes CASSLGDRVYEQYF.